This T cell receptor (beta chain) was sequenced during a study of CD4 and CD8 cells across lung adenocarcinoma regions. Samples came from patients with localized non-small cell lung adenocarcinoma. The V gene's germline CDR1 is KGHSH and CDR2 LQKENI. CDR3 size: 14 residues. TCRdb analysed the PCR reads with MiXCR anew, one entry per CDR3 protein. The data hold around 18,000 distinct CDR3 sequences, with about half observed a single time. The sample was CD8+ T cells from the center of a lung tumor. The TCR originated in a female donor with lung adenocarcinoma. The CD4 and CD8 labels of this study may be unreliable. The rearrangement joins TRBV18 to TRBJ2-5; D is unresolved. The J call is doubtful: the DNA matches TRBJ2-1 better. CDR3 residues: CASSLSTRDNEQFF. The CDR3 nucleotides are TGTGCCAGCTCCCTCTCGACAAGGGACAATGAGCAGTTCTTC.